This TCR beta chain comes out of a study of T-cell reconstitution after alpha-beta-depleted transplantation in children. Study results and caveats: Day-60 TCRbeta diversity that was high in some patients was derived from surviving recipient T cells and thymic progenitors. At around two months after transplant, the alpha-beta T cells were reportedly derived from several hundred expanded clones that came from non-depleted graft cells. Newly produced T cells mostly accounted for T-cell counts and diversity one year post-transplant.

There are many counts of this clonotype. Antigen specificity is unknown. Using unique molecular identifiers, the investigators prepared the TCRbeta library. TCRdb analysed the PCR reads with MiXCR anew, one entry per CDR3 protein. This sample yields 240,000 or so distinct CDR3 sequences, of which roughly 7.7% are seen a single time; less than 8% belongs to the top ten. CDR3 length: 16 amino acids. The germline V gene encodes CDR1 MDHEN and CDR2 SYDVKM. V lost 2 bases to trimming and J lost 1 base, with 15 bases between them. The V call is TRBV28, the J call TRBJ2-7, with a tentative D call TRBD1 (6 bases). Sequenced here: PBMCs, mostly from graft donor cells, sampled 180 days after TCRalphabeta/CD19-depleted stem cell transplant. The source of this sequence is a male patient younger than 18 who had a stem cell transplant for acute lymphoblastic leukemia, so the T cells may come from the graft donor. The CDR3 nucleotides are TGTGCCAGCAGTTTAAGTAGGGTAGGGGGATCCTACGAGCAGTACTTC. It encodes CASSLSRVGGSYEQYF.